Included here is one T cell receptor (beta chain) sequence, with context. Its specificity is unknown. Method: immunoSEQ multiplex PCR; TCRdb's copy keeps in-frame clones and lacks some. This sample yields around 17,000 clones, of which around two thirds are seen a single time; approximately 2.9% belongs to the top ten. This sample is drawn from a study of neoadjuvant anti-PD-1 for oral cavity cancer. Turning to the study itself: Patients without progression got a fourth dose around day 43. Overall study findings and caveats: After neoadjuvant nivolumab, PBMC T cell clonality was significantly higher in non-responders than responders.

Patients had newly diagnosed, untreated stage II-IVA oral cavity squamous cell carcinoma. These oral cavity squamous cell carcinomas were HPV-negative and locally advanced. This TCR came from a person aged 35-79 years with oral cavity squamous cell carcinoma. The sample was PBMCs, taken before nivolumab (anti-PD-1) treatment.

In DNA, the CDR3 is TGTGCCAGCAGTCGGCCACCAGTGAATGAGCAGTTCTTC. Its protein product is CASSRPPVNEQFF. The chain links TRBV28 to TRBJ2-1; D is uncertain. Germline loops: CDR1 MDHEN, CDR2 SYDVKM. V lost 5 bases, J lost 7 bases, and 12 bases lay in between. This CDR3 has 13 residues.